The clone carrying this TCR beta chain was found a few times. No antigen is known for it. PCR employed 60 Vbeta and 13 Jbeta primers. In the study's own analysis: Unique TCR beta chains totaled some 78 million in a later count, with roughly 10 million of them shared. Clones were sequenced by immunoSEQ multiplex PCR, and TCRdb holds only the in-frame ones, with some missing. That table furnishes V, J and clone size, whereas the DNA furnished D and trimming. The sample has about 150,000 clones, 80% seen once; the top ten hold roughly 12%. V was cut by 4 bases and J by 1 base, with 14 bases left in between. Germline-derived CDR1 and CDR2 are LGHNA and YNFKEQ. The CDR3 loop spans 16 amino acids. This sample was included in a study of cytomegalovirus exposure and HLA in healthy donors. Whole-study results and caveats: Across donors, sequencing depth was assumed by presence/absence analyses to be roughly uniform. Fewer N-insertions than the roughly 670-donor mean were reportedly shown by an Asian-associated ancestry cluster in a later analysis. Highly shared sequence variants in one cluster were likely a sequencing artifact.

This clonotype originated in a man aged 25-45 years in good health and CMV-seropositive. Specimen: PBMCs. V is TRBV4-2 and J is TRBJ1-5; D possibly corresponds to TRBD1 (5 bases). The DNA for the CDR3 is TGTGCCAGCAGCCCCACTTGGAGACAGAGCAATCAGCCCCAGCATTTT. Encoded protein: CASSPTWRQSNQPQHF.